This passage covers 15 T cell receptor beta chains from one sample sequenced in a study of a mutant IDH1 vaccine in newly diagnosed glioma. Their target antigens are unknown. Time point in this sample: week 35, safety follow-up. The vaccine gave 300 ug of a 20-mer mutant IDH1 peptide subcutaneously per dose. The table came from immunoSEQ multiplex PCR; TCRdb's copy has only in-frame clones and leaves some out. The sample carries around 32,000 clones, almost 80% recorded once. The sequences come from PBMCs, collected from a glioma patient whose treatment included an IDH1 peptide vaccine. The origin of the receptors is a woman under 40 with glioma. Some clones in this sample may be carry-over from other donors' samples.

This sequence joins TRBV10-3 and TRBJ1-1; TRBD1 might be the D (6 bases). The CDR3 spans 14 residues. The germline gives CDR1 ENHRY, CDR2 SYGVKD. The V end was cut by 4 bases, the J end by 4 bases, with 13 bases between. The CDR3 protein is CAISAQGLRTEAFF. The CDR3 nucleotides are TGTGCCATCAGTGCACAGGGACTGCGCACTGAAGCTTTCTTT.

This clone was counted a single time. The rearrangement links TRBV5-5 to TRBJ2-1; D call uncertain. This CDR3 is built from 16 residues. V was clipped by 4 bases and J by 2 bases, with 16 bases between them. Germline V CDR1 and CDR2: SGHKS, YYEKEE (reference sequence). The CDR3 DNA reads TGTGCCAGCAGCGACCTGGTCGTCGTGGCCTACAATGAGCAGTTCTTC. It codes for CASSDLVVVAYNEQFF.

This clone was seen more than once but under ten times. The chain links TRBV5-1 to TRBJ1-5; tentatively, D is TRBD1 (5 bases). The germline V gene has CDR1 SGHRS and CDR2 YFSETQ. The V and J ends lost 2 bases and 3 bases respectively, with 12 bases between them. The CDR3 has 15 amino acids. DNA of the CDR3: TGCGCCAGCAGCTTTTCGGGGGGAAACAATCAGCCCCAGCATTTT. This encodes CASSFSGGNNQPQHF.

There are a few counts of this clone. V is TRBV29-1 and J is TRBJ1-1, with D unclear. The CDR3 loop spans 11 amino acids. CDR1 is SQVTM and CDR2 is ANQGSEA in the germline V gene. V gave up 5 bases and J gave up 4 bases, with 8 bases separating them. The CDR3 region is CSVSGGTEAFF. The CDR3 nucleotides are TGCAGCGTTAGTGGCGGCACTGAAGCTTTCTTT.

In DNA form, the CDR3 reads TGTGCCAGCAGTGAAGGGCGGACCATGAACACTGAAGCTTTCTTT. As protein: CASSEGRTMNTEAFF. This chain connects TRBV2 to TRBJ1-1; D unclear. The CDR3 is made up of 15 amino acids. Trimming left V 1 base short and J 0 bases short, with 9 bases between. Germline V gene data show CDR1 as SNHLY and CDR2 as FYNNEI. The full variable domain, rest sourced from reference TRBV2 and TRBJ1-1, is EPEVTQTPSHQVTQMGQEVILRCVPISNHLYFYWYRQILGQKVEFLVSFYNNEISEKSEIFDDQFSVERPDGSNFTLKIRSTKLEDSAMYFCASSEGRTMNTEAFFGQGTRLTVV.

J is TRBJ1-2 and V is TRBV28, with D tentatively TRBD1 (5 bases). V was cut by 5 bases and J by 6 bases, with 7 bases left in between. Germline lookup yields CDR1 MDHEN and CDR2 SYDVKM. CDR3 length equals 11 residues. The CDR3 loop reads CASSRQNGYTF. The CDR3 DNA reads as TGTGCCAGCAGTCGACAGAATGGCTACACCTTC.

The CDR3 spells CASSIKASGSTEQYF. The CDR3, as DNA: TGTGCCAGCAGTATAAAAGCTAGCGGGAGTACCGAGCAGTACTTC. The J gene is TRBJ2-5, the V gene TRBV2; TRBD2 matches 10 bases. The J call may be in error: the DNA end matches TRBJ2-7 better. The CDR3 totals 15 residues. CDR1 SNHLY and CDR2 FYNNEI come from the germline V gene.

The chain has TRBV10-3 and TRBJ1-3; a weak D match, TRBD1 (6 bases). Germline V gene data show CDR1 as ENHRY and CDR2 as SYGVKD. The germline V and J ends were trimmed by 3 bases and 0 bases, with 12 bases remaining between them. This CDR3 has 16 amino acids. The CDR3 DNA follows: TGTGCCATCAGTGACGGGGCAGGGGCCTCTGGAAACACCATATATTTT. Encoded protein: CAISDGAGASGNTIYF.

This clone has only a few counts. The V gene is TRBV6-1, the J gene TRBJ1-1; perhaps TRBD1 as D (6 bases). CDR3 size: 14 residues. V lost 10 bases, J lost 0 bases, and 15 bases lay in between. Germline lookup yields CDR1 MNHNS and CDR2 SASEGT. The CDR3 DNA reads TGTGCCACCTGGGGAGGACAGTTGAACACTGAAGCTTTCTTT. Translating gives CATWGGQLNTEAFF.

V is TRBV6-5 and J is TRBJ2-5; 8 bases align to TRBD1. Per germline, CDR1 MNHEY and CDR2 SVGAGI. The CDR3 totals 15 residues. V was clipped by 0 bases and J by 0 bases; unmatched bases: 0. The CDR3 sequence is CASSYSTGDQETQYF. The CDR3 coding sequence is TGTGCCAGCAGTTACTCGACAGGGGACCAAGAGACCCAGTACTTC.

The chain links TRBV23-1 to TRBJ2-2; 7 bases are shared with TRBD1. TRBV23-1 is designated an ORF whose function remains uncertain. The CDR3 contains 17 residues. With 6 bases clipped from V and 5 bases from J, the junction kept 15 bases outside the gene matches. CDR3 sequence: CASSPISDRIKTGELFF. CDR3 DNA: TGCGCCAGCAGCCCGATTTCGGACAGGATAAAGACCGGGGAGCTGTTTTTT.

The chain is built from TRBV27 and TRBJ2-7; D gene unclear. Germline CDR1 reads MNHEY; CDR2 reads SMNVEV (reference sequence). V lost 2 bases to trimming and J lost 2 bases, with 7 bases between them. This CDR3 has 13 amino acids. The CDR3 nucleotides read TGTGCCAGCAGTTTAAACATTGCCTACGAGCAGTACTTC. Translation: CASSLNIAYEQYF.

The rearrangement joins TRBV7-6 to TRBJ1-1; 8 bases line up with TRBD1. The CDR3 is made up of 15 amino acids. V was pared by 2 bases and J by 3 bases, with 5 bases of the junction left unmatched. In germline, CDR1 is SGHVS, CDR2 FNYEAQ. The DNA of the CDR3 is TGTGCCAGCAGCTTAAACCCGGACAGGGACACTGAAGCTTTCTTT. Translation gives CASSLNPDRDTEAFF.

The chain carries TRBV7-9 and TRBJ2-5, with D possibly being TRBD1 (5 bases). This CDR3 comprises 13 residues. Deletions cut 7 bases from V and 1 base from J, with 10 bases between. The germline V gene encodes CDR1 SEHNR and CDR2 FQNEAQ (reference sequence). The DNA of the CDR3 is TGTGCCAGCATCGGACACCGCCAAGAGACCCAGTACTTC. Protein sequence: CASIGHRQETQYF. Supplemented by reference TRBV7-9 and TRBJ2-5, the full variable domain reads DTGVSQNPRHKITKRGQNVTFRCDPISEHNRLYWYRQTLGQGPEFLTYFQNEAQLEKSRLLSDRFSAERPKGSFSTLEIQRTEQGDSAMYLCASIGHRQETQYFGPGTRLLVL.

V and J are TRBV7-9 and TRBJ1-1; D is uncertain. Germline lookup yields CDR1 SEHNR and CDR2 FQNEAQ (reference sequence). This CDR3 region has 15 residues. V was shortened by 3 bases and J by 3 bases, with 14 bases between the two germline ends. The CDR3 bases are TGTGCCAGCAGCTTCCCTTCCGGGCAGGACACTGAAGCTTTCTTT. It translates to CASSFPSGQDTEAFF.